A selection of T cell receptor beta chains follows, all from one sample in a study of beta chain features in type 1 diabetes. TCRdb's table, derived via immunoSEQ multiplex PCR, lists solely in-frame clones and lacks some. The sample has tens of thousands of clones; about 48% are singletons. Material for sequencing was central memory CD4+ T cells from blood. The source of these receptors is a man in his thirties or forties with type 1 diabetes. Each CDR3 is given with its conserved first and last residue. A D gene is named only where the DNA matches it firmly. Size values are once, few and many counts, or a class for expanded clones, and some rows have none.

D: -
J: TRBJ1-2
V: TRBV6-5
size: -
CDR3: CASRPAGKANGYTF
DNA: TGTGCCAGCAGACCCGCAGGGAAGGCTAATGGCTACACCTTC

D: -
J: TRBJ1-5
V: TRBV27
size: -
CDR3: CASSLGSGSNQPQHF
DNA: TGTGCCAGCAGTTTAGGTAGCGGGAGCAATCAGCCCCAGCATTTT

D: -
J: TRBJ1-2
V: TRBV6-5
size: -
CDR3: CASSYNRRGYTF
DNA: TGTGCCAGCAGTTACAATCGGAGAGGCTACACCTTC

D: -
J: TRBJ1-5
V: TRBV19
size: -
CDR3: CASSAGLIDSNQPQHF
DNA: TGTGCCAGTAGTGCCGGACTGATCGATAGCAATCAGCCCCAGCATTTT

D: -
J: TRBJ2-1
V: TRBV4-1
size: few
CDR3: CASSKGMDSSYNEQFF
DNA: TGCGCCAGCAGCAAGGGAATGGACTCCTCCTACAATGAGCAGTTCTTC

D: TRBD1
J: TRBJ1-2
V: TRBV7-2
size: few
CDR3: CASSHRDRVFGYTF
DNA: TGTGCCAGCAGCCACCGGGACAGGGTTTTCGGCTACACCTTC

D: TRBD1
J: TRBJ2-3
V: TRBV11-3
size: -
CDR3: CASSRGTALGRQYF
DNA: TGTGCCAGCAGCCGTGGGACAGCCCTTGGGAGGCAGTATTTT

D: -
J: TRBJ1-2
V: TRBV6-1
size: -
CDR3: CASSSPGNNYGYTF
DNA: TGTGCCAGCAGTTCCCCGGGGAATAACTATGGCTACACCTTC

D: TRBD2
J: TRBJ2-1
V: TRBV7-2
size: -
CDR3: CASSLASGSEQFF
DNA: TGTGCCAGCAGCTTAGCTAGCGGGAGTGAGCAGTTCTTC

D: TRBD1
J: TRBJ1-5
V: TRBV23-1
size: few
CDR3: CASSPPGGRHQPQHF
DNA: TGCGCCAGCAGTCCTCCAGGGGGCCGGCATCAGCCCCAGCATTTT

D: -
J: TRBJ1-1
V: TRBV12-5
size: -
CDR3: CASGLEGVGTEAFF
DNA: TGTGCTAGTGGTTTGGAAGGGGTTGGCACTGAAGCTTTCTTT

D: TRBD1
J: TRBJ2-2
V: TRBV18
size: few
CDR3: CASSPGQGSTGELFF
DNA: TGTGCCAGCTCACCGGGACAGGGATCGACCGGGGAGCTGTTTTTT

D: TRBD1
J: TRBJ2-4
V: TRBV9
size: few
CDR3: CASSGQGKNIQYF
DNA: TGTGCCAGCAGCGGACAGGGGAAAAACATTCAGTACTTC

D: TRBD2
J: TRBJ2-1
V: TRBV10-1
size: few
CDR3: CASSESRASGSNEQFF
DNA: TGCGCCAGCAGTGAGTCGAGGGCTAGCGGGAGCAATGAGCAGTTCTTC

D: TRBD2
J: TRBJ2-1
V: TRBV5-1
size: few
CDR3: CASSSEGLAGTEQFF
DNA: TGCGCCAGCAGCTCCGAGGGACTAGCGGGAACGGAGCAGTTCTTC

D: -
J: TRBJ1-3
V: TRBV6-6
size: -
CDR3: CASRPARVAGNTIYF
DNA: TGTGCCAGCAGACCCGCCAGGGTTGCTGGAAACACCATATATTTT

D: -
J: TRBJ2-3
V: TRBV7-2
size: few
CDR3: CASSLLGGITDTQYF
DNA: TGTGCCAGCAGCTTACTCGGGGGAATCACAGATACGCAGTATTTT

D: TRBD1
J: TRBJ2-7
V: TRBV6-1
size: -
CDR3: CASSEGLGQLYEQYF
DNA: TGTGCCAGCAGTGAAGGTCTGGGACAGCTCTACGAGCAGTACTTC

D: TRBD2
J: TRBJ2-1
V: TRBV11-3
size: -
CDR3: CASSPGLVLNNEQFF
DNA: TGTGCCAGCAGCCCCGGACTAGTTCTGAACAATGAGCAGTTCTTC

D: -
J: TRBJ1-1
V: TRBV30
size: few
CDR3: CAWSVLAAEAFF
DNA: TGTGCCTGGAGTGTACTTGCCGCTGAAGCTTTCTTT

D: TRBD2
J: TRBJ2-7
V: TRBV5-4
size: -
CDR3: CASSLALAGGPDEQYF
DNA: TGTGCCAGCAGCTTGGCCCTAGCGGGGGGGCCAGACGAGCAGTACTTC

D: -
J: TRBJ1-1
V: TRBV5-1
size: -
CDR3: CASMDSMNTEAFF
DNA: TGCGCCAGTATGGACAGCATGAACACTGAAGCTTTCTTT

D: -
J: TRBJ2-5
V: TRBV12-5
size: few
CDR3: CASGLGGHGQETQYF
DNA: TGTGCTAGTGGTTTGGGGGGACACGGACAAGAGACCCAGTACTTC

D: -
J: TRBJ2-1
V: TRBV5-1
size: -
CDR3: CASSLFILVALGDNEQFF
DNA: TGCGCCAGCAGCTTGTTTATACTAGTCGCTTTGGGAGACAATGAGCAGTTCTTC

D: -
J: TRBJ1-6
V: TRBV4-2
size: -
CDR3: CASSQESGQGNSPLHF
DNA: TGTGCCAGCAGCCAAGAATCCGGGCAGGGTAATTCACCCCTCCACTTT

D: -
J: TRBJ2-5
V: TRBV5-1
size: -
CDR3: CASSLGQYQETQYF
DNA: TGCGCCAGCAGCTTGGGGCAGTACCAAGAGACCCAGTACTTC

D: TRBD1
J: TRBJ1-2
V: TRBV6-1
size: -
CDR3: CASNEGDSHYGYTF
DNA: TGTGCCAGCAACGAGGGGGACAGTCATTATGGCTACACCTTC